The table lists the clone carrying this TCR beta chain with a few counts. The antigen is unknown. CDR3 length: 11 amino acids. V lost 7 bases and J lost 5, with 11 bases in between. Germline-derived CDR1 and CDR2 are DFQATT and SNEGSKA (reference sequence). Amplification yielded TCR beta CDR3 regions, with RNA transcripts as the source. Primed by the HTBI set, a first-round RT-PCR was run on the TCR CDR3. TCRdb re-called the multiplex PCR reads through MiXCR, storing one row per CDR3 protein. The sample carries more than 500,000 distinct CDR3 sequences, about 15% recorded once. These data belong to a study of T cells in Graves' hyperthyroidism and ophthalmopathy. Overall study findings and caveats: Stable hyperthyroidism and ophthalmopathy were separated using 13 V-J signatures.

The source of this sequence is a woman between 25 and 40 years old with Graves' ophthalmopathy. V is TRBV20-1 and J is TRBJ2-5, with D unresolved. The sequencing sample was made of blood. The CDR3 DNA reads TGCAGTGTAAAGCCCGGGGAGACCCAGTACTTC. It codes for CSVKPGETQYF.